Listed here are 27 T cell receptor beta chains from one sample, sequenced in a study of CD8+ T cells in alopecia areata. Extraction of RNA preceded its reverse transcription into cDNA, which served as the sequencing template. Sequencing used immunoSEQ multiplex PCR; TCRdb keeps in-frame clones, though not all of them. The sample lists about 200,000 clones, more than 50% occurring once. Sequences were obtained from CD8+ T cells sorted from blood. These receptors originate from a human donor in good health.

This clone was found a few times. V and J are TRBV29-1 and TRBJ1-2, with D unclear. In germline, CDR1 is SQVTM, CDR2 ANQGSEA. V lost 3 bases and J lost 7, with 12 bases in between. This CDR3 is built from 12 residues. The CDR3, as DNA: TGCAGCGTTGACAGCGTTGAGGGTGGCTACACCTTC. Protein sequence: CSVDSVEGGYTF.

The J gene is TRBJ1-1, the V gene TRBV6-5; weak D call: TRBD1 (5 bases). Germline-derived CDR1 and CDR2 are MNHEY and SVGAGI. There are 14 residues in the CDR3. The V gene lost 2 bases and the J gene lost 7 bases, with 14 bases spanning the gap. The CDR3 region is CASSYDLGGNEAFF. The CDR3 DNA reads as TGTGCCAGCAGTTACGATCTCGGGGGAAATGAAGCTTTCTTT.

This clone was observed a few times. The J gene is TRBJ2-1, the V gene TRBV30; 7 positions match TRBD2. After removal of 5 bases from V and 0 bases from J, the junction contained 7 bases not matched to a gene. CDR3 length: 15 residues. The germline CDR1 and CDR2 sequences are GTSNPN and SVGIG (reference sequence). CDR3 region: CAWGEGGSSYNEQFF. DNA of the CDR3: TGTGCCTGGGGTGAGGGCGGGAGCTCCTACAATGAGCAGTTCTTC. Full variable domain (rest looked up from reference TRBV30 and TRBJ2-1): SQTIHQWPATLVQPVGSPLSLECTVEGTSNPNLYWYRQAAGRGLQLLFYSVGIGQISSEVPQNLSASRPQDRQFILSSKKLLLSDSGFYLCAWGEGGSSYNEQFFGPGTRLTVL.

The CDR3 is CASSPPGGSTGELFF. The DNA of the CDR3 is TGTGCCAGCAGCCCTCCCGGGGGAAGCACCGGGGAGCTGTTTTTT. This chain connects TRBV7-9 to TRBJ2-2, with D possibly TRBD2 on 6 matching bases. V was shortened by 5 bases and J by 4 bases, with 14 bases between the two germline ends. The CDR3 spans 15 residues. The germline gives CDR1 SEHNR, CDR2 FQNEAQ (reference sequence). Full variable domain (remainder filled in from reference TRBV7-9 and TRBJ2-2): DTGVSQNPRHKITKRGQNVTFRCDPISEHNRLYWYRQTLGQGPEFLTYFQNEAQLEKSRLLSDRFSAERPKGSFSTLEIQRTEQGDSAMYLCASSPPGGSTGELFFGEGSRLTVL.

The gene calls are TRBV11-2 and TRBJ1-2, with D uncertain. Germline V gene data show CDR1 as SGHAT and CDR2 as FQNNGV. With 4 bases removed from V and 8 bases from J, the gap between germline ends came to 8 bases. The CDR3 is 11 amino acids. The CDR3 bases are TGTGCCAGCAGCTCCTCCGGGGGCTACACCTTC. Translated, it gives CASSSSGGYTF.

The chain carries TRBV5-6 and TRBJ2-1; weak D call: TRBD2 (5 bases). Germline-derived CDR1 and CDR2 are SGHDT and YYEEEE. V was cut by 4 bases and J by 7 bases, with 9 bases left in between. The CDR3 has 12 residues. The CDR3: CASSSGRNEQFF. CDR3 in DNA: TGTGCCAGCAGCAGCGGTCGGAATGAGCAGTTCTTC. The complete variable domain, with remaining parts taken from reference TRBV5-6 and TRBJ2-1, reads DAGVTQSPTHLIKTRGQQVTLRCSPKSGHDTVSWYQQALGQGPQFIFQYYEEEERQRGNFPDRFSGHQFPNYSSELNVNALLLGDSALYLCASSSGRNEQFFGPGTRLTVL.

The chain recombines TRBV4-1 with TRBJ1-3; no definite D call. V lost 3 bases, J lost 4 bases, and 4 bases lay in between. Germline V gene lookup returns CDR1 MGHRA and CDR2 YSYEKL. The CDR3 has 12 residues. CDR3 nucleotide sequence: TGCGCCAGCAGCCAGGTGGGAAACACCATATATTTT. The encoded protein is CASSQVGNTIYF.

This clone was detected a few times. The chain employs TRBV7-9 and TRBJ2-2, with 13 bases matching TRBD2. V gave up 5 bases and J gave up 2 bases; unmatched junction bases: 8. CDR1 is SEHNR and CDR2 is FQNEAQ in the germline V gene (reference sequence). The CDR3 is 18 residues long. CDR3 bases: TGTGCCAGCAGCCCCGGGACTAGCGGGGCTTATAACACCGGGGAGCTGTTTTTT. Translation: CASSPGTSGAYNTGELFF.

This chain joins TRBV11-2 and TRBJ2-1, with a possible D match to TRBD1 (6 bases). Looked up from germline, CDR1 is SGHAT and CDR2 is FQNNGV. V lost 5 bases and J 8 bases, leaving 25 bases between the germline ends. There are 17 residues in the CDR3. CDR3 in DNA: TGTGCCAGCAGCAACGCTGGGACAAGGGTCCCGGAGCATGAGCAGTTCTTC. Its translation: CASSNAGTRVPEHEQFF.

The chain couples TRBV29-1 to TRBJ1-1; maybe TRBD1 (5 bases). Trimming cost V 7 bases and J 2 bases, with 11 bases left between them. The germline V gene has CDR1 SQVTM and CDR2 ANQGSEA. CDR3 length: 12 amino acids. This chain's CDR3 is CSARDGNTEAFF. The CDR3 coding sequence is TGCAGCGCACGGGACGGTAACACTGAAGCTTTCTTT. The complete variable domain, with remaining parts taken from reference TRBV29-1 and TRBJ1-1, reads SAVISQKPSRDICQRGTSLTIQCQVDSQVTMMFWYRQQPGQSLTLIATANQGSEATYESGFVIDKFPISRPNLTFSTLTVSNMSPEDSSIYLCSARDGNTEAFFGQGTRLTVV.

In its sample, this clone was seen a few times. This chain connects TRBV5-1 to TRBJ1-5; D uncertain. This CDR3 has 13 residues. Germline assignment: CDR1 SGHRS and CDR2 YFSETQ. The V end was cut by 5 bases, the J end by 5 bases, with 11 bases between. CDR3 loop: CASSLRGDQPQHF. As DNA, the CDR3 is TGCGCCAGCAGTTTGCGCGGAGATCAGCCCCAGCATTTT.

This clone was seen a few times. This chain connects TRBV7-9 to TRBJ1-4; no reliable D call. V dropped 5 bases and J dropped 3 bases, with 10 bases sitting between them. In germline, CDR1 is SEHNR, CDR2 FQNEAQ (reference sequence). CDR3 length: 14 amino acids. Written as DNA, the CDR3 is TGTGCCAGCAGCACCGGACGGTCTAATGAAAAACTGTTTTTT. It encodes CASSTGRSNEKLFF.

The chain carries TRBV6-5 and TRBJ1-2; TRBD1 might be the D (6 bases). Germline V gene data show CDR1 as MNHEY and CDR2 as SVGAGI. Trimming pared 0 bases from V and 6 bases from J, leaving 11 bases between. CDR3 size: 14 residues. The CDR3 loop reads CASSYSPTGNGYTF. CDR3 DNA: TGTGCCAGCAGTTACTCCCCCACAGGGAATGGCTACACCTTC.

This chain connects TRBV29-1 to TRBJ2-2; the D is unclear. The CDR3 loop spans 12 amino acids. Trimming removed 6 bases from V and 1 base from J, with 6 bases in between. Germline CDR1 and CDR2: SQVTM and ANQGSEA. The CDR3 region is CSVIRNTGELFF. The CDR3 DNA reads as TGCAGCGTAATTCGGAACACCGGGGAGCTGTTTTTT.

This sequence joins TRBV5-1 and TRBJ2-5, with D unresolved. The CDR3 sequence is 13 residues long. Germline CDR1 and CDR2: SGHRS and YFSETQ. The V end was cut by 1 base, the J end by 5 bases, with 9 bases between. The CDR3 protein is CASSLFPAETQYF. The CDR3, as DNA: TGCGCCAGCAGCTTGTTCCCGGCGGAGACCCAGTACTTC.

The chain has TRBV4-2 and TRBJ1-6; D ambiguous. This CDR3 is built from 15 residues. Trimming pared 0 bases from V and 10 bases from J, leaving 13 bases between. Germline V gene lookup returns CDR1 LGHNA and CDR2 YNFKEQ. CDR3 in amino acids: CASSQEDGGVSPLHF. The CDR3 nucleotides are TGTGCCAGCAGCCAAGAGGACGGTGGAGTATCACCCCTCCACTTT.

This clone came up a few times. The rearrangement links TRBV9 to TRBJ1-2; 8 bases match TRBD1. This CDR3 has 16 residues. With 0 bases clipped from V and 3 bases from J, the junction kept 7 bases outside the gene matches. The germline V gene has CDR1 SGDLS and CDR2 YYNGEE. CDR3 sequence (DNA): TGTGCCAGCAGCGTAGAGGCGACAGGGGTGGACTATGGCTACACCTTC. This translates into CASSVEATGVDYGYTF.

V gene TRBV7-9 combines with J gene TRBJ2-5; possibly TRBD2 for D (6 bases). Germline CDR1 SEHNR, CDR2 FQNEAQ (reference sequence). This CDR3 region has 14 residues. V was trimmed by 5 bases and J by 1 base, leaving 11 bases between them. CDR3 sequence (DNA): TGTGCCAGCAGCACTGGACTAATCCAAGAGACCCAGTACTTC. Translation: CASSTGLIQETQYF.

Only a few counts were recorded for this clone. The genes are TRBV6-5 and TRBJ2-6, with D hard to call. Looked up from germline, CDR1 is MNHEY and CDR2 is SVGAGI. Trimming took 6 bases from V and 1 from J, leaving 7 bases between them. The CDR3 totals 14 residues. CDR3 DNA sequence: TGTGCCAGCAGACCAGCTTCTGGGGCCAACGTCCTGACTTTC. Protein product: CASRPASGANVLTF.

The chain joins TRBV6-5 to TRBJ2-5; D may correspond to TRBD1 or TRBD2 (5 bases each). The V gene lost 4 bases and the J gene lost 5 bases, with 17 bases spanning the gap. Germline values: CDR1 MNHEY, CDR2 SVGAGI. The CDR3 extends over 15 amino acids. Written as DNA, the CDR3 is TGTGCCAGCAGTTTCCAACGTGAGGGGTGGGAGACCCAGTACTTC. Encoded protein: CASSFQREGWETQYF.

This clone came up once. V gene TRBV19 combines with J gene TRBJ1-5; no clear D gene. There are 12 residues in the CDR3. CDR1 and CDR2 from the germline V gene are LNHDA and SQIVND (reference sequence). V gave up 1 base and J gave up 3 bases, with 1 base separating them. The CDR3, as DNA: TGTGCCAGTAGTATAGCCAATCAGCCCCAGCATTTT. It yields the protein CASSIANQPQHF.

This rearrangement joins TRBV13 to TRBJ2-7, with D possibly matching TRBD1 (5 bases). V was cut by 2 bases and J by 0 bases, with 8 bases left in between. Germline CDR1 and CDR2: PRHDT and FYEKMQ (reference sequence). The CDR3 is 14 residues long. CDR3 in amino acids: CASSLKGLSYEQYF. The CDR3, as DNA: TGTGCCAGCAGCTTAAAGGGGCTCTCCTACGAGCAGTACTTC.

This clone was recorded a few times. The chain joins TRBV10-3 to TRBJ1-5; no clear D gene. Germline assignment: CDR1 ENHRY and CDR2 SYGVKD. CDR3 length equals 15 residues. V was pared by 3 bases and J by 1 base, with 10 bases between. CDR3 DNA sequence: TGTGCCATCAGTGATGAGGGTCTGAGCAATCAGCCCCAGCATTTT. The encoded protein is CAISDEGLSNQPQHF.

The chain has TRBV5-1 and TRBJ1-5; possible D gene TRBD1, 6 bases. The CDR3 consists of 15 residues. V lost 2 bases and J lost 4, with 13 bases in between. Germline assignment: CDR1 SGHRS and CDR2 YFSETQ. CDR3 nucleotides: TGCGCCAGCAGCTTCGCGGGGGCGGTGAATCAGCCCCAGCATTTT. Protein sequence: CASSFAGAVNQPQHF.

V is TRBV18 and J is TRBJ2-1; 7 bases line up with TRBD1. Looked up from germline, CDR1 is KGHSH and CDR2 is LQKENI. This CDR3 comprises 14 residues. V dropped 0 bases and J dropped 12; count of bases not matched to a gene: 8. The DNA of the CDR3 is TGTGCCAGCTCACCACCAATACAGGGGTCCGGGCAGTTCTTC. Its protein is CASSPPIQGSGQFF.

The chain links TRBV6-1 to TRBJ1-1, with D unresolved. CDR1 and CDR2 from the germline V gene are MNHNS and SASEGT. The CDR3 extends over 11 amino acids. Trimming took off 6 bases at V and 5 bases at J, with 7 bases between the two ends. The CDR3 loop is CASRLNTEAFF. The CDR3 DNA reads as TGTGCCAGCAGACTAAATACTGAAGCTTTCTTT.

This clone came up a few times. V is TRBV4-1 and J is TRBJ2-5, with TRBD2 as a possible D gene (5 bases). Germline V gene sequence: CDR1 MGHRA, CDR2 YSYEKL. This CDR3 has 13 residues. V dropped 2 bases and J dropped 2 bases, with 6 bases sitting between them. CDR3 in amino acids: CASSQRGQETQYF. The CDR3 nucleotides are TGCGCCAGCAGCCAACGAGGGCAAGAGACCCAGTACTTC.